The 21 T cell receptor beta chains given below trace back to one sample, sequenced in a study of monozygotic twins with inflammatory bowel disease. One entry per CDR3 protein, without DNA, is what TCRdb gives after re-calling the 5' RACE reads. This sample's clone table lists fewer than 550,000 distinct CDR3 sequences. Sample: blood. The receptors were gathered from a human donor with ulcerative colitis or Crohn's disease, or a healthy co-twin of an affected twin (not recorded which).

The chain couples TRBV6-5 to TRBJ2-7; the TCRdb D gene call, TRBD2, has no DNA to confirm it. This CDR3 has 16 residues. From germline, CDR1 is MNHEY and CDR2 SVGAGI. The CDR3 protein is CASSFFSGGDRSEQYF.

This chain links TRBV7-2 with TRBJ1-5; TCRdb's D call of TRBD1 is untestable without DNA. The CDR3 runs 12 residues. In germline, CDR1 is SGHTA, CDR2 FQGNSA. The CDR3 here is CASSRDRAPQHF. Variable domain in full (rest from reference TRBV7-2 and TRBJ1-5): GAGVSQSPSNKVTEKGKDVELRCDPISGHTALYWYRQSLGQGLEFLIYFQGNSAPDKSGLPSDRFSAERTGGSVSTLTIQRTQQEDSAVYLCASSRDRAPQHFGDGTRLSIL.

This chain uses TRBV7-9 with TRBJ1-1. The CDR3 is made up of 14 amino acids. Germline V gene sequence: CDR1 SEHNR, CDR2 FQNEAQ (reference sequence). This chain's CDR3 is CASSLATWNTEAFF.

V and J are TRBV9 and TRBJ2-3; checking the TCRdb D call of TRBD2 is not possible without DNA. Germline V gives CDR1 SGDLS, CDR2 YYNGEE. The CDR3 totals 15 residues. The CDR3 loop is CASSTFLAGRDTQYF. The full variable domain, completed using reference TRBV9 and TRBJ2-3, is DSGVTQTPKHLITATGQRVTLRCSPRSGDLSVYWYQQSLDQGLQFLIQYYNGEERAKGNILERFSAQQFPDLHSELNLSSLELGDSALYFCASSTFLAGRDTQYFGPGTRLTVL.

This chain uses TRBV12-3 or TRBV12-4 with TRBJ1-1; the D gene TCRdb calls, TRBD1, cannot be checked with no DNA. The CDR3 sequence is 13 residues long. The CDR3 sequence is CASSRGRGTEAFF.

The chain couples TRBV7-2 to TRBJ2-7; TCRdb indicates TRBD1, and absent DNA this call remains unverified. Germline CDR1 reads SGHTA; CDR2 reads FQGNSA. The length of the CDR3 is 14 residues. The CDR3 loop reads CASSYPAYEGKQYF.

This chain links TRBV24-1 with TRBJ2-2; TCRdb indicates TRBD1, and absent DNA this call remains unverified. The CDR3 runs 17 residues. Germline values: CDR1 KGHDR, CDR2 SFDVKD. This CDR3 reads CATSDPGRTENTGELFF.

The CDR3 is CASSPGTPANYGYTF. The chain is built from TRBV7-3 and TRBJ1-2; TCRdb's D call of TRBD1 is untestable without DNA. Germline lookup yields CDR1 SGHTA and CDR2 FQGTGA. CDR3 length equals 15 residues.

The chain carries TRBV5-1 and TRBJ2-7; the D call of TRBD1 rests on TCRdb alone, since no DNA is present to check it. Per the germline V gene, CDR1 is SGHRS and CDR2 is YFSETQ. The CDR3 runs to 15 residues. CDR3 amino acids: CASSLRTGTSSEQYF.

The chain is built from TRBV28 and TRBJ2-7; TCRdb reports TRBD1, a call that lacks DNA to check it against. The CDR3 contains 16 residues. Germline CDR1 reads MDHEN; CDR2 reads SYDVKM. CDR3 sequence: CASSTRTPGPSYEQYF.

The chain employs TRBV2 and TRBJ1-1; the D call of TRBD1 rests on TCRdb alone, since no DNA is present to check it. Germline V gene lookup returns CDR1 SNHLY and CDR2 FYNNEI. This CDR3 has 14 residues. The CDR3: CASTSNRGGTEAFF.

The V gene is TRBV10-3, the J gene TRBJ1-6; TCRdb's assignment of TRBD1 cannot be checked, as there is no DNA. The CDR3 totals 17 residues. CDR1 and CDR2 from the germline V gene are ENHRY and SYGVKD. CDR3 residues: CAISDLGGSSYNSPLHF.

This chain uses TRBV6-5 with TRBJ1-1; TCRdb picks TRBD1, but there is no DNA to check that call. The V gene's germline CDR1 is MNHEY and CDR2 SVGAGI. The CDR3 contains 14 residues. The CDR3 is CASSWDRGNTEAFF.

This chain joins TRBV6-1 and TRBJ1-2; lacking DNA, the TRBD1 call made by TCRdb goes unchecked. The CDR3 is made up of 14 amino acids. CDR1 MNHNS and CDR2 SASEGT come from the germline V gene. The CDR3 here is CASSGDPGGYGYTF.

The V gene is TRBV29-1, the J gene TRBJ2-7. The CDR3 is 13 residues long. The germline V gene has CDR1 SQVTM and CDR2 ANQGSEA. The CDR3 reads CSVRLESSYEQYF.

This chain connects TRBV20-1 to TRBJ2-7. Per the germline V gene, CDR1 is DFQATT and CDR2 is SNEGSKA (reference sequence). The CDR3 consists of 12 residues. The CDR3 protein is CSALDQPYEQYF.

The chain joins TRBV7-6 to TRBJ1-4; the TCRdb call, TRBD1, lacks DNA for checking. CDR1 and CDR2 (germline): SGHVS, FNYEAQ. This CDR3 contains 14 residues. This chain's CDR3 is CASSPYRANEKLFF.

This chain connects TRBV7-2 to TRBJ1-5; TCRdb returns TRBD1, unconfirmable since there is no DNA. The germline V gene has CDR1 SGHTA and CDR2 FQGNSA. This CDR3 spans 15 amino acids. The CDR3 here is CASSFDRGPLQPQHF.

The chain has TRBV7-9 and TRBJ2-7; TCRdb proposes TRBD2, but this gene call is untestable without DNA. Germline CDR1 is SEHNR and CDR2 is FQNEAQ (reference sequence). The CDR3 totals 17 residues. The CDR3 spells CASSFPPEEALYYEQYF.

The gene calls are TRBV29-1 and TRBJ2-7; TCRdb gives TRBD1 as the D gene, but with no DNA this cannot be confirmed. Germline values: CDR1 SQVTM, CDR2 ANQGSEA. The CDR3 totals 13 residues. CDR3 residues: CSVEGASGDEQYF.

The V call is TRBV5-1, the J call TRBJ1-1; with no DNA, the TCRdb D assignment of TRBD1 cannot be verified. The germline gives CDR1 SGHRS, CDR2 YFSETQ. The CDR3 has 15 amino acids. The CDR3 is CASSLQGAANTEAFF.